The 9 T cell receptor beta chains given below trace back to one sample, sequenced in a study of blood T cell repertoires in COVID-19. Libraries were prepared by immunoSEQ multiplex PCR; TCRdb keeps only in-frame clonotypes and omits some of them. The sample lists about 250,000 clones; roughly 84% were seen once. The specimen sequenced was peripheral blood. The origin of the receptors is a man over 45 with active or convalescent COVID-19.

CDR3 in DNA: TGTGCCAGCAGTGACAGGATTGCAACTAATGAAAAACTGTTTTTT. As protein: CASSDRIATNEKLFF. The genes are TRBV2 and TRBJ1-4; D uncertain. This CDR3 has 15 residues. CDR1 is SNHLY, CDR2 FYNNEI, per germline. V lost 3 bases, J lost 0 bases, and 8 bases lay in between.

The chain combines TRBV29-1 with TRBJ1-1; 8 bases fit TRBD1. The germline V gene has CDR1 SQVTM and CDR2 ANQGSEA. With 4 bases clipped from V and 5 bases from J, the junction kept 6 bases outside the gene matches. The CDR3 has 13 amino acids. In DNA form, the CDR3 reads TGCAGCGTTGGACAGGGGAGGGGAACTGAAGCTTTCTTT. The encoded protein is CSVGQGRGTEAFF.

The CDR3 DNA reads as TGTGCCAGCAGCCCTTCCTACAATGAGCAGTTCTTC. The encoded protein is CASSPSYNEQFF. The chain recombines TRBV11-2 with TRBJ2-1; no firm D call. The germline gives CDR1 SGHAT, CDR2 FQNNGV. This CDR3 is 12 amino acids long. V lost 5 bases, J lost 1 base, and 3 bases lay in between. Full variable domain (rest looked up from reference TRBV11-2 and TRBJ2-1): EAGVAQSPRYKIIEKRQSVAFWCNPISGHATLYWYQQILGQGPKLLIQFQNNGVVDDSQLPKDRFSAERLKGVDSTLKIQPAKLEDSAVYLCASSPSYNEQFFGPGTRLTVL.

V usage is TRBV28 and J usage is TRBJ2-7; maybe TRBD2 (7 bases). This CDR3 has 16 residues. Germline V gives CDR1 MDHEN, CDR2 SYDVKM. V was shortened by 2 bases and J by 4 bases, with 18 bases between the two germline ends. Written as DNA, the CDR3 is TGTGCCAGCAGTTTACCTACAACAGGGAGGGGATACGAGCAGTACTTC. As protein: CASSLPTTGRGYEQYF.

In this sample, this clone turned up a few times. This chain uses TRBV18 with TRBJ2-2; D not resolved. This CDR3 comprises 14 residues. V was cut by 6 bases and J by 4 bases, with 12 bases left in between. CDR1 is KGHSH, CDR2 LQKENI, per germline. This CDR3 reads CASSPRGGTGELFF. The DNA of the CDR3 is TGTGCCAGCTCCCCTCGTGGCGGCACCGGGGAGCTGTTTTTT.

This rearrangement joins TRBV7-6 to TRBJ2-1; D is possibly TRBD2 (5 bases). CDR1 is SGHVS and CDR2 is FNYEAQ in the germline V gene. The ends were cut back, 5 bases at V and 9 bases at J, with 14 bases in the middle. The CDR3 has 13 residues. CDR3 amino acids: CASSPVRGSEQFF. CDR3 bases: TGTGCCAGCAGCCCCGTCCGGGGTAGTGAGCAGTTCTTC.

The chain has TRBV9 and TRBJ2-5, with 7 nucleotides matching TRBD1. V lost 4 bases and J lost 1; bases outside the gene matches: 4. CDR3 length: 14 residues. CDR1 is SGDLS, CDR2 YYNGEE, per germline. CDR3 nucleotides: TGTGCCAGCAGCTCACGACAGGGCCAAGAGACCCAGTACTTC. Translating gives CASSSRQGQETQYF. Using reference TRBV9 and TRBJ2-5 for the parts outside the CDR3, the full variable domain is DSGVTQTPKHLITATGQRVTLRCSPRSGDLSVYWYQQSLDQGLQFLIQYYNGEERAKGNILERFSAQQFPDLHSELNLSSLELGDSALYFCASSSRQGQETQYFGPGTRLLVL.

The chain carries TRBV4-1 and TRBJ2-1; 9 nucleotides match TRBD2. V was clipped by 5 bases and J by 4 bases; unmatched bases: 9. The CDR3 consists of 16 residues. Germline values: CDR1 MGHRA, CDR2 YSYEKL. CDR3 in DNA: TGCGCCAGCAGCGACGGAGGGGCGGGGGGGTACAATGAGCAGTTCTTC. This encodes CASSDGGAGGYNEQFF.

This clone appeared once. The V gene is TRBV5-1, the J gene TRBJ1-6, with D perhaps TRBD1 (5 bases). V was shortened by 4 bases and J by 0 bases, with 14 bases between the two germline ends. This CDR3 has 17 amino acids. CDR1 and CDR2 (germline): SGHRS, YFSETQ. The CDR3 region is CASSVGGVGSYNSPLHF. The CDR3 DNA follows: TGCGCCAGCAGCGTAGGAGGGGTCGGCTCCTATAATTCACCCCTCCACTTT.